Many counts were recorded for the clone carrying this T cell receptor (beta chain). This record comes from a study of early T cells in non-severe SARS-CoV-2 infection. In the study overall: Bulk RNA taken from unsorted whole blood was sequenced, leaving chains unpaired.

TCRdb reprocessed the 5' RACE reads via MiXCR and lists one record per CDR3 protein. The sample lists just under 45,000 distinct CDR3 sequences, about a tenth seen once, with around 9.8% in the top ten. The CDR3 loop spans 9 amino acids. CDR1 and CDR2 (germline): MNHEY, SVGEGT. V lost 8 bases and J 8 bases, leaving 6 bases between the germline ends. What was sequenced was whole blood. The sequence was obtained from an adult who was a healthcare worker with PCR-confirmed SARS-CoV-2 infection or an uninfected control (not recorded which). The chain has TRBV6-2 or TRBV6-3 and TRBJ1-2; unclear D gene. In DNA form, the CDR3 reads TGTGCCAGCCCCGGGGGCTACACCTTC. Translation gives CASPGGYTF.